This TCR beta chain was captured by sequencing in a study of regulatory T cells in long-lasting Graves disease. iRepertoire HTBI primers and Arm-PCR of CDR3 regions built TCR beta libraries. The authors' processing: 62 TRBV and roughly 13 TRBJ segments were identified across samples. TCRdb re-derived calls from the multiplex PCR reads in MiXCR, one entry per CDR3 protein. These V and J calls originate from TCRdb's pipeline instead of the authors' own analysis. The sample gives about 500,000 distinct CDR3 sequences, 15% to 20% of which show up once; over 9% is in the top ten. The time point here: newly diagnosed GD, antithyroid drugs for less than 3 months. TCR sequences were obtained from RNA taken from PBMCs. CDR3 length: 9 amino acids. V was trimmed by 1 base and J by 15 bases, leaving 4 bases between them. The germline V gene has CDR1 SGHTA and CDR2 FQGNSA. This clonotype was recorded many times. Antigen specificity is unknown.

Study observations and caveats: With persistent disease, TRBV28, TRBJ1-2 and TRBJ2-5 were the favored segments. Reduced TCR diversity was observed in persistent Graves' patients versus newly diagnosed patients.

These data were likewise used in another study, on T cells in Graves' hyperthyroidism and ophthalmopathy. Turning to that study: Researchers barred patients who had uncontrolled infection, other autoimmune disease, pregnancy or lactation.

The chain joins TRBV7-2 to TRBJ2-1; no clear D gene. This sequence was found in a man aged 40-50 years with Graves disease. The specimen was peripheral blood mononuclear cells (PBMCs), collected at new diagnosis, from a patient treated with antithyroid drugs. CDR3 amino acids: CASSLVPFF. CDR3 coding DNA: TGTGCCAGCAGCTTAGTTCCGTTCTTC.